This TCR beta chain stems from a study of T cells in Graves' hyperthyroidism and ophthalmopathy. Concerning this clonotype itself: Its antigen is unidentified.

Findings and limits, study-wide: In the blood, most expanded thyroid clonotypes above 0.001 appeared as well. Ophthalmopathy was identified by the model a median 6.5 months ahead of onset.

The investigators amplified TCR beta CDR3 regions from RNA transcripts. HTBI primers were employed in a first-round RT-PCR of the TCR CDR3. Using its own MiXCR run on the multiplex PCR reads, TCRdb lists one record per CDR3 protein. Of 450,000 to 700,000 distinct CDR3 sequences in the sample, around 45% were seen once. V shed 4 bases, J shed 2 bases, and the junction held 7 bases outside the gene matches. CDR1 SGDLS and CDR2 YYNGEE come from the germline V gene. This CDR3 is 15 amino acids long. Patients having uncontrolled infection, another autoimmune disease, pregnancy or lactation were not included. Based on clinical symptoms, serum thyroxine and TRAb, thyroid ultrasound and orbital computed tomography, diagnoses were reached.

The J gene is TRBJ2-7, the V gene TRBV9, with 9 bases lining up with TRBD1. The specimen sequenced was peripheral blood or thyroid tissue (not recorded which). This TCR was recovered from an adult woman with Graves' disease, either hyperthyroidism or ophthalmopathy (not recorded which). CDR3 sequence (DNA): TGTGCCAGCAGCAACCCGGGACAGGGAACCTACGAGCAGTACTTC. Protein product: CASSNPGQGTYEQYF.